This TCR beta chain was sequenced in a study of T cell repertoires in cytomegalovirus infection. TCRdb reprocessed the reads via MiXCR and lists one record per CDR3 protein. Altogether around 300,000 distinct CDR3 sequences are present, around a quarter being singletons, with the ten largest covering about 14%. Of note for this clonotype: Antigen: not known.

Notes on the study in general: Summed public TCR beta family frequency identified CMV carriers bearing the relevant HLA.

Material: cultured PBMCs, obtained from culture after CMV antigen stimulation. The clonotype originates from a human donor in good health (CMV status not recorded). Some clones in this sample may be carry-over from other donors' samples.

The CDR3 loop reads CASSVEDRRELFF. The CDR3 DNA follows: TGTGCCAGCAGCGTAGAGGACAGGCGGGAGCTGTTTTTT. The rearrangement links TRBV9 to TRBJ2-2, with TRBD1 matching 7 bases. The CDR3 has 13 amino acids. In germline, CDR1 is SGDLS, CDR2 YYNGEE. V lost 0 bases to trimming and J lost 9 bases; unmatched junction nucleotides: 2.